The rows below give T cell receptor beta chains drawn from one sample of a study of T cells in Graves' hyperthyroidism and ophthalmopathy. TCRdb re-called the multiplex PCR reads with MiXCR, one entry per CDR3 protein. The sample yields roughly 580,000 distinct CDR3 sequences, more than 45% seen once. The sequenced material came from peripheral blood or thyroid tissue (not recorded which). Source of these receptors: a woman under 30 with Graves' hyperthyroidism. Both conserved end residues are part of each CDR3. Fields, in order: V gene, J gene, clone size, D gene, CDR3 protein, CDR3 DNA. The D gene is left open where the match is weak. Where a row states a size, it is once, few, many or the class of an expanded clone; other rows omit it.

v_gene: TRBV10-3
j_gene: TRBJ2-7
abundance: NA
d_gene: TRBD2
CDR3aa: CASGTSGRSYEQYF
CDR3nt: TGTGCCTCCGGGACTAGCGGGCGCTCCTACGAGCAGTACTTC

v_gene: TRBV2
j_gene: TRBJ2-2
abundance: NA
d_gene: NA
CDR3aa: CASSRAVRNTGELFF
CDR3nt: TGTGCCAGCAGTCGCGCCGTGCGGAACACCGGGGAGCTGTTTTTT

v_gene: TRBV25-1
j_gene: TRBJ1-5
abundance: NA
d_gene: TRBD1
CDR3aa: CASLGGQDNQPQHF
CDR3nt: TGTGCCAGCTTGGGTGGACAGGACAATCAGCCCCAGCATTTT

v_gene: TRBV6-5
j_gene: TRBJ1-5
abundance: few
d_gene: NA
CDR3aa: CASSDPSGNQPQHF
CDR3nt: TGTGCCAGCAGTGACCCTTCTGGCAATCAGCCCCAGCATTTT

v_gene: TRBV20-1
j_gene: TRBJ1-5
abundance: NA
d_gene: NA
CDR3aa: CSVWATHSYQPQHF
CDR3nt: TGCAGTGTCTGGGCGACACACTCTTATCAGCCCCAGCATTTT

v_gene: TRBV20-1
j_gene: TRBJ2-7
abundance: NA
d_gene: NA
CDR3aa: CSARGPTGTGGYEQYF
CDR3nt: TGCAGTGCTAGAGGGCCGACGGGCACCGGGGGCTACGAGCAGTACTTC

v_gene: TRBV10-3
j_gene: TRBJ1-4
abundance: many
d_gene: NA
CDR3aa: CAISTTVDVNEKLFF
CDR3nt: TGTGCCATCAGTACAACAGTTGATGTTAATGAAAAACTGTTTTTT

v_gene: TRBV6-2/TRBV6-3
j_gene: TRBJ2-5
abundance: NA
d_gene: NA
CDR3aa: CASSILAETQYF
CDR3nt: TGTGCCAGCAGCATCCTAGCCGAGACCCAGTACTTC

v_gene: TRBV29-1
j_gene: TRBJ2-5
abundance: NA
d_gene: TRBD2
CDR3aa: CSVGTSGGETQYF
CDR3nt: TGCAGCGTCGGGACTAGCGGGGGAGAGACCCAGTACTTC

v_gene: TRBV29-1
j_gene: TRBJ1-2
abundance: once
d_gene: NA
CDR3aa: CSLDGKGYTF
CDR3nt: TGCAGCTTGGACGGGAAAGGCTACACCTTC

v_gene: TRBV10-3
j_gene: TRBJ2-7
abundance: few
d_gene: TRBD1
CDR3aa: CASSSEGGNHEQYF
CDR3nt: TGTGCCAGCAGCTCCGAAGGGGGCAATCACGAGCAGTACTTC

v_gene: TRBV7-9
j_gene: TRBJ1-5
abundance: few
d_gene: TRBD1
CDR3aa: CASSSDSHRGPQHF
CDR3nt: TGTGCCAGCAGCTCGGACAGTCACAGGGGGCCCCAGCATTTT

v_gene: TRBV2
j_gene: TRBJ1-4
abundance: NA
d_gene: TRBD1
CDR3aa: CASSGRTGGEKLFF
CDR3nt: TGTGCCAGCAGCGGTCGGACAGGGGGGGAAAAACTGTTTTTT

v_gene: TRBV12-5
j_gene: TRBJ1-5
abundance: NA
d_gene: NA
CDR3aa: CASGLDSNQPQHF
CDR3nt: TGTGCTAGTGGTTTGGACTCTAATCAGCCCCAGCATTTT

v_gene: TRBV20-1
j_gene: TRBJ1-4
abundance: once
d_gene: TRBD1
CDR3aa: CSARDQTGVNEKLFF
CDR3nt: TGCAGTGCTAGAGACCAGACAGGGGTCAATGAAAAACTGTTTTTT

v_gene: TRBV10-3
j_gene: TRBJ1-5
abundance: few
d_gene: NA
CDR3aa: CASSPALSNQPQHF
CDR3nt: TGTGCCAGCAGCCCGGCCCTTAGCAATCAGCCCCAGCATTTT

v_gene: TRBV7-7
j_gene: TRBJ2-5
abundance: NA
d_gene: TRBD2
CDR3aa: CARDPRAAGESQYF
CDR3nt: TGTGCTAGAGATCCCCGGGCAGCGGGAGAGAGCCAGTACTTC

v_gene: TRBV29-1
j_gene: TRBJ2-7
abundance: many
d_gene: NA
CDR3aa: CSAGTGAREQYF
CDR3nt: TGCAGCGCCGGAACCGGGGCGCGGGAGCAGTACTTC

v_gene: TRBV2
j_gene: TRBJ2-6
abundance: NA
d_gene: TRBD1
CDR3aa: CASRLTGTGANVLTF
CDR3nt: TGTGCCAGCAGGTTGACAGGGACTGGGGCCAACGTCCTGACTTTC

v_gene: TRBV7-9
j_gene: TRBJ2-7
abundance: NA
d_gene: NA
CDR3aa: CASSRSPADDEQYF
CDR3nt: TGTGCCAGCAGCCGGAGTCCGGCCGACGACGAGCAGTACTTC

v_gene: TRBV9
j_gene: TRBJ1-3
abundance: NA
d_gene: NA
CDR3aa: CASSDLDSQPADTIYF
CDR3nt: TGTGCCAGCAGCGACCTGGACTCACAACCCGCGGACACCATATATTTT

v_gene: TRBV29-1
j_gene: TRBJ2-6
abundance: NA
d_gene: NA
CDR3aa: CSPIDLSGANVLTF
CDR3nt: TGCAGCCCTATTGACCTCTCTGGGGCCAACGTCCTGACTTTC

v_gene: TRBV7-6
j_gene: TRBJ2-5
abundance: NA
d_gene: NA
CDR3aa: CASSSPNRARGEETQYF
CDR3nt: TGTGCCAGCAGCTCCCCCAACCGTGCCAGGGGTGAAGAGACCCAGTACTTC

v_gene: TRBV20-1
j_gene: TRBJ1-5
abundance: NA
d_gene: TRBD1
CDR3aa: CSATIGQGGQPQHF
CDR3nt: TGCAGTGCAACGATCGGACAGGGAGGACAGCCCCAGCATTTT

v_gene: TRBV7-3
j_gene: TRBJ1-1
abundance: NA
d_gene: NA
CDR3aa: CASSSKKANLNTEAFF
CDR3nt: TGTGCCAGCAGCTCAAAGAAGGCAAACCTGAACACTGAAGCTTTCTTT

v_gene: TRBV9
j_gene: TRBJ2-7
abundance: few
d_gene: NA
CDR3aa: CASSAKGGYEQYF
CDR3nt: TGTGCCAGCAGCGCTAAGGGGGGGTACGAGCAGTACTTC

v_gene: TRBV12-3/TRBV12-4
j_gene: TRBJ2-2
abundance: NA
d_gene: NA
CDR3aa: CASSLLVATGELFF
CDR3nt: TGTGCCAGCAGTTTACTAGTAGCTACCGGGGAGCTGTTTTTT

v_gene: TRBV7-3
j_gene: TRBJ1-1
abundance: NA
d_gene: TRBD1
CDR3aa: CAWNVRDRGNTEAFF
CDR3nt: TGTGCCTGGAACGTCCGGGACAGGGGGAACACTGAAGCTTTCTTT

v_gene: TRBV5-1
j_gene: TRBJ2-6
abundance: NA
d_gene: TRBD2
CDR3aa: CASKHGGLDASGANVLTF
CDR3nt: TGCGCCAGCAAACACGGAGGACTAGACGCCAGCGGGGCCAACGTCCTGACTTTC

v_gene: TRBV2
j_gene: TRBJ1-6
abundance: NA
d_gene: TRBD1
CDR3aa: CASSVRGQGLSPLHF
CDR3nt: TGTGCCAGCAGTGTTCGGGGACAGGGCCTTTCACCCCTCCACTTT

v_gene: TRBV29-1
j_gene: TRBJ1-3
abundance: NA
d_gene: NA
CDR3aa: CSFGSGNTIYF
CDR3nt: TGCAGCTTCGGCTCTGGAAACACCATATATTTT

v_gene: TRBV7-2
j_gene: TRBJ2-5
abundance: few
d_gene: TRBD2
CDR3aa: CASRATPGLAKETQYF
CDR3nt: TGTGCCAGCAGAGCGACCCCGGGACTAGCTAAAGAGACCCAGTACTTC

v_gene: TRBV20-1
j_gene: TRBJ1-5
abundance: NA
d_gene: TRBD1
CDR3aa: CSASLGGIGNQPQHF
CDR3nt: TGCAGTGCTAGCCTAGGGGGCATTGGCAATCAGCCCCAGCATTTT

v_gene: TRBV7-2
j_gene: TRBJ1-2
abundance: NA
d_gene: TRBD1
CDR3aa: CASRIGTDKYGYTF
CDR3nt: TGTGCCAGCAGGATTGGGACAGATAAATATGGCTACACCTTC

v_gene: TRBV7-8
j_gene: TRBJ2-7
abundance: NA
d_gene: NA
CDR3aa: CASSSAGRGRYEQYF
CDR3nt: TGTGCCAGCAGCTCCGCGGGCAGGGGCCGCTACGAGCAGTACTTC

v_gene: TRBV20-1
j_gene: TRBJ1-2
abundance: once
d_gene: NA
CDR3aa: CSARDLITGNYGYTF
CDR3nt: TGCAGTGCTAGAGATCTAATAACGGGCAACTATGGCTACACCTTC

v_gene: TRBV6-5
j_gene: TRBJ1-3
abundance: NA
d_gene: NA
CDR3aa: CAISESLGYSGNTIYF
CDR3nt: TGTGCCATCAGTGAGTCTCTGGGTTACTCTGGAAACACCATATATTTT

v_gene: TRBV20-1
j_gene: TRBJ2-5
abundance: many
d_gene: NA
CDR3aa: CSARDQGRETQYF
CDR3nt: TGCAGTGCTAGAGATCAGGGGAGGGAGACCCAGTACTTC

v_gene: TRBV11-2
j_gene: TRBJ2-2
abundance: NA
d_gene: NA
CDR3aa: CASSPTTSRLFF
CDR3nt: TGTGCCAGCTCACCGACTACCAGTCGACTGTTTTTT